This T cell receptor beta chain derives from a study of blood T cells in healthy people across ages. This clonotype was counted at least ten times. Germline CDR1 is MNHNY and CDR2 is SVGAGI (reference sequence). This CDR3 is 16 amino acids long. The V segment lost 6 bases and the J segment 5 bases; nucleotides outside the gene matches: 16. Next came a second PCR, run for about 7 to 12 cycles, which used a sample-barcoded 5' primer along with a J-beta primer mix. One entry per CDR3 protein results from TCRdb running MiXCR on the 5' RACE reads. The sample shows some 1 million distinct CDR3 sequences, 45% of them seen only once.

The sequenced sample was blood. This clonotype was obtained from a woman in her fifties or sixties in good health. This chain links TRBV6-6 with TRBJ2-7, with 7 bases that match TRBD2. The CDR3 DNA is TGTGCCAGCAGCGGACGGGAGGCCCTCCCCACTAACGAGCAGTACTTC. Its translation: CASSGREALPTNEQYF.